The 4 T cell receptor beta chains below come from one sample, sequenced in a study. TCRdb used MiXCR to reprocess the RT-PCR reads, holding one entry per CDR3 protein. Of about 700,000 distinct CDR3 sequences in the sample, 12% to 15% were seen once. Sequencing input: memory CD4+ T cells from blood. The receptors were sampled from a female donor in good health, serving as a healthy control.

This clonotype has a handful of counts. This sequence joins TRBV2 and TRBJ1-2; D might be TRBD1 (5 bases). Per the germline V gene, CDR1 is SNHLY and CDR2 is FYNNEI. The CDR3 runs to 11 residues. The germline V and J ends were trimmed by 6 bases and 5 bases, with 7 bases remaining between them. CDR3 sequence: CASRRTYGYTF. The CDR3 DNA reads TGTGCCAGCAGGCGGACATATGGCTACACCTTC. Full variable domain (rest looked up from reference TRBV2 and TRBJ1-2): EPEVTQTPSHQVTQMGQEVILRCVPISNHLYFYWYRQILGQKVEFLVSFYNNEISEKSEIFDDQFSVERPDGSNFTLKIRSTKLEDSAMYFCASRRTYGYTFGSGTRLTVV.

V and J are TRBV6-1 and TRBJ1-2; D is ambiguous. Trimming took off 2 bases at V and 1 base at J, with 8 bases between the two ends. CDR3 length: 14 amino acids. In germline, CDR1 is MNHNS, CDR2 SASEGT. The CDR3 coding sequence is TGTGCCAGCAGTGAAACAGAGATTAACTATGGCTACACCTTC. Translated: CASSETEINYGYTF.

The rearrangement links TRBV20-1 to TRBJ2-5, with D uncertain. Germline-derived CDR1 and CDR2 are DFQATT and SNEGSKA (reference sequence). The V end lost 5 bases, the J end lost 2 bases, and 12 bases lay between the germline ends. This CDR3 comprises 13 residues. DNA of the CDR3: TGCAGTGCTCTAAATAACAGACAAGAGACCCAGTACTTC. Encoded protein: CSALNNRQETQYF.

This clonotype was recorded many times. V gene TRBV5-8 combines with J gene TRBJ1-4; D perhaps matches TRBD1 (5 bases). The CDR3 is made up of 13 amino acids. V was pared by 3 bases and J by 7 bases, with 10 bases between. Germline CDR1 reads SGHTS; CDR2 reads YDEGEE. CDR3 DNA sequence: TGTGCCAGCAGCTATACAGGCGTTGAAAAACTGTTTTTT. Translation: CASSYTGVEKLFF. Combining the CDR3 with reference TRBV5-8 and TRBJ1-4 gives the whole variable domain EAGVTQSPTHLIKTRGQQATLRCSPISGHTSVYWYQQALGLGLQFLLWYDEGEERNRGNFPPRFSGRQFPNYSSELNVNALELEDSALYLCASSYTGVEKLFFGSGTQLSVL.